One TCR beta chain is described in this entry. Its antigen is as yet unknown. The data belong to a study of identical twins. Study-level findings and limits: The abundant beta clonotypes from cord blood had fewer insertions, and memory repertoires had none of this. Weaker excess twin sharing was observed in beta out-of-frame sequences. Invariant T cells like MAIT and iNKT could partly confound the zero-insertion analyses.

It was template switching that added a universal primer site, and there were unique molecular identifiers on the cDNA. Via MiXCR, TCRdb re-called the 5' RACE reads, giving one row per CDR3 protein. The data show around 450,000 distinct CDR3 sequences, with approximately 15% seen just once and over 0.5% held by the top ten. The same sample was also studied in work on yellow fever vaccine responses in identical twins.

Sequenced material: CD4+ T cells sorted from blood. The clonotype originates from a woman aged 18-29 years in good health.

The CDR3 nucleotides read TGTGCCAGCAGCTCTCGGACCCCCATGTGGAACACCGGGGAGCTGTTTTTT. This gives the protein CASSSRTPMWNTGELFF. The chain uses TRBV7-2 and TRBJ2-2, with D uncertain. This CDR3 region has 17 residues. Deletions cut 4 bases from V and 1 base from J, with 16 bases between. From germline, CDR1 is SGHTA and CDR2 FQGNSA.